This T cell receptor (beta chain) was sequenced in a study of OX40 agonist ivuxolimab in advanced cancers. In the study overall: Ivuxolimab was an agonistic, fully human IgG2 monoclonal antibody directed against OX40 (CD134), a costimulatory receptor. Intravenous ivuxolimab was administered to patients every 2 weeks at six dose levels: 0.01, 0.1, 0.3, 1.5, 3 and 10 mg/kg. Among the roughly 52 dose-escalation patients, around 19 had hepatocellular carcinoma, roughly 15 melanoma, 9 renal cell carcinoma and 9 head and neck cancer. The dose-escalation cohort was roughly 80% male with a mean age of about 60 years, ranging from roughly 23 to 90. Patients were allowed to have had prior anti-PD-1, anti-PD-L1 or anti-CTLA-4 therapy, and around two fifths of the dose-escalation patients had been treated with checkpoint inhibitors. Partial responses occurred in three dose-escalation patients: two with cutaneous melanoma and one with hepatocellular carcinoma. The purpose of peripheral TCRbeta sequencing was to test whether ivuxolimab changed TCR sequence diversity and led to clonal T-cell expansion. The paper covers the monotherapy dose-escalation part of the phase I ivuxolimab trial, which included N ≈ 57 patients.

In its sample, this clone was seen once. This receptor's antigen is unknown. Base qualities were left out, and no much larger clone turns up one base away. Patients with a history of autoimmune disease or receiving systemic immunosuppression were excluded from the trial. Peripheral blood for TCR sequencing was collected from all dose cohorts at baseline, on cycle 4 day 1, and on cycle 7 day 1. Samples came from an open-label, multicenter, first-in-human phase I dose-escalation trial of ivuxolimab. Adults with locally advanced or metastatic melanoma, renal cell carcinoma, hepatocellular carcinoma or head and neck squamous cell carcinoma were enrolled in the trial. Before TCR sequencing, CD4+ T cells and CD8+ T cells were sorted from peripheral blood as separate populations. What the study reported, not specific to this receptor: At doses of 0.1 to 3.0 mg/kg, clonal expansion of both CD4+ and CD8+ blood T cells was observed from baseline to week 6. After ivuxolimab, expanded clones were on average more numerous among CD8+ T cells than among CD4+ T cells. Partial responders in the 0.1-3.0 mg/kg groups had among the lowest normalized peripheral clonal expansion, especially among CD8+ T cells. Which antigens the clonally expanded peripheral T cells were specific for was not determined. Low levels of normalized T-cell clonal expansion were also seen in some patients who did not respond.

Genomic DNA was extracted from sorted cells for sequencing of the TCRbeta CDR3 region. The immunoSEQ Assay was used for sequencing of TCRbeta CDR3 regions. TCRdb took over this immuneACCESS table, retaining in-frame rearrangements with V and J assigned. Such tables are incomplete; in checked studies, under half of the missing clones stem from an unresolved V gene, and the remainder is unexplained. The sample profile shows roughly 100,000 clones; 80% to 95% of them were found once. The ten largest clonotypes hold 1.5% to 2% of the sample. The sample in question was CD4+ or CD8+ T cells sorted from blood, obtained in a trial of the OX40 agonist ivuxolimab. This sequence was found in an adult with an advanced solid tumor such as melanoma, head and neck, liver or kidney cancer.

The CDR3 region has the sequence CASSLASGDQPQHF. In nucleotide form, the sequence is TGTGCCAGCAGTTTAGCCTCCGGGGATCAGCCCCAGCATTTT. The sequence joins TRBV28 to TRBJ1-5; the D gene identity is not certain. The germline V gene supplies CDR1 MDHEN and CDR2 SYDVKM. V lost 2 bases and J lost 5 bases; the stretch between them is 10 bases long. The CDR3 runs 14 residues from the cysteine to the phenylalanine. Only the CDR3 DNA is retained, 42 bases long and in frame from the first base. With the rest looked up from the reference TRBV28 and TRBJ1-5 genes rather than sequenced, the full variable domain is DVKVTQSSRYLVKRTGEKVFLECVQDMDHENMFWYRQDPGLGLRLIYFSYDVKMKEKGDIPEGYSVSREKKERFSLILESASTNQTSMYLCASSLASGDQPQHFGDGTRLSIL.